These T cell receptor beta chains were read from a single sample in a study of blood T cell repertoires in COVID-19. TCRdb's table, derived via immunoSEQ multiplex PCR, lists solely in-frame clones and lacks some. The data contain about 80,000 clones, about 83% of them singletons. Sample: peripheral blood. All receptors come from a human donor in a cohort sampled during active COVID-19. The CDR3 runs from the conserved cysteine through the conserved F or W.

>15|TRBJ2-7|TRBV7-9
CASSPSGSSSYEQYF
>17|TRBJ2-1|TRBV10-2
CASTPRASGSSYNEQFF
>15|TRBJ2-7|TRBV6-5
CASSYSRHIVYEQYF
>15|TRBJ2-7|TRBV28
CASSPAGPRRDEQYF
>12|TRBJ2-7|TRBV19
CASMGRGDEQYF
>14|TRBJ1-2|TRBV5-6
CASSSSGTGGGYTF
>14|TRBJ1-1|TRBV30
CAWSRGGGNTEAFF
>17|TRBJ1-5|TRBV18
CASSPSIGTGFSQPQHF
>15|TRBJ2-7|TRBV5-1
CASSRTGTGEYEQYF
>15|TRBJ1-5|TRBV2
CASGGGVKSNQPQHF
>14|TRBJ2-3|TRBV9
CASSGGLITDTQYF
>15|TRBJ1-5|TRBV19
CASSAPGGSNQPQHF
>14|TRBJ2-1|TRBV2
CASSVEGAYNEQFF
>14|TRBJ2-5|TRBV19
CASRGTGGGETQYF
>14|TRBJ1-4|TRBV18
CASSQLQGIEKLFF
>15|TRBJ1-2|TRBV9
CASSVLPGSDYGYTF
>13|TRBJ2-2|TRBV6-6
CASSYSIHLELFF
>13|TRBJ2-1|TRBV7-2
CASSLVQANEQFF
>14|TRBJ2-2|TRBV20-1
CSASLRGVTGELFF
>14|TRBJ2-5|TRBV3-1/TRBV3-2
CASSQVSRQETQYF
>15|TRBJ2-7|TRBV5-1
CASSSQGQGAREQYF
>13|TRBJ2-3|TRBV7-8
CASSPGGSDTQYF
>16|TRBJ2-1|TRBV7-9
CASSPSLGTRNNEQFF
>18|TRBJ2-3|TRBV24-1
CATRGVAVRREVADTQYF
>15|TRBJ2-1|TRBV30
CAWSGGPSSYNEQFF
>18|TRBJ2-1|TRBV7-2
CASSRLGGELFSYNEQFF
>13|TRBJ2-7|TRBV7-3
CASSLERGSEQYF
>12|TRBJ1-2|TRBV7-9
CASSSRDYGYTF
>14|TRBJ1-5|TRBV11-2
CASSFSDSNQPQHF
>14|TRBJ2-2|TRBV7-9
CASSLWTDTGELFF
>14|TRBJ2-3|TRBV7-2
CASTPGRGTYTQYF
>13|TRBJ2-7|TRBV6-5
CASVSGYSYEQYF
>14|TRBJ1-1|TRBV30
CAWSAGDVNTEAFF